In this sample, the clone carrying this TCR beta chain turned up a few times. Per germline, CDR1 SQVTM and CDR2 ANQGSEA. The J segment lost 1 base and the V segment lost 2 bases, leaving 6 bases of the junction unmatched. This CDR3 is 16 amino acids long. This sample was taken from a study of spatial heterogeneity in lung cancer. On the study more broadly: As counted in raw reads, each unique TCR and UMI combination appeared more than ten times on average.

TCRdb processed the 5' RACE reads anew with MiXCR; each CDR3 protein has one entry. Among 20,000 to 25,000 distinct CDR3 sequences listed, 4.5% to 5% were seen once. The time point was: sample taken at primary tumor resection. Extraction of whole RNA from tumor, nontumor lung or frozen PBMC preceded unsorted sequencing. Donors were some 72 untreated early-stage non-small cell lung cancer patients. The chain combines TRBV29-1 with TRBJ1-2; 11 bases fit TRBD1. This receptor was identified in a male donor with early-stage non-small cell lung cancer. Sample: PBMCs, taken at surgery. The CDR3 is CSVETPDRGRNYGYTF. The CDR3 region has the DNA TGCAGCGTTGAAACTCCGGACAGGGGGCGTAACTATGGCTACACCTTC. The full variable domain, rest sourced from reference TRBV29-1 and TRBJ1-2, is SAVISQKPSRDICQRGTSLTIQCQVDSQVTMMFWYRQQPGQSLTLIATANQGSEATYESGFVIDKFPISRPNLTFSTLTVSNMSPEDSSIYLCSVETPDRGRNYGYTFGSGTRLTVV.